These 12 T cell receptor beta chains share one sample of origin, sequenced in a study of T-cell memory formation after mild COVID-19. One entry per CDR3 protein results from TCRdb running MiXCR on the 5' RACE reads. The repertoire includes about half a million distinct CDR3 sequences, about 18% of them detected once, and about 12% sits in the top ten. The sequenced sample was PBMCs or a T cell subset sorted from them (not recorded which). The receptors here all came from an adult woman who had mild COVID-19 (a few samples of this study predate the infection). Cell type and time point are not known.

V is TRBV7-9 and J is TRBJ1-1; 12 bases match TRBD1. V lost 4 bases to trimming and J lost 5 bases; unmatched junction nucleotides: 5. Germline CDR1 and CDR2: SEHNR and FQNEAQ (reference sequence). This CDR3 comprises 15 residues. CDR3 sequence (DNA): TGTGCCAGCAGCTCCGGGACAGGGGGCAGGACTGAAGCTTTCTTT. It encodes CASSSGTGGRTEAFF.

The gene calls are TRBV12-3 or TRBV12-4 and TRBJ2-5, with 9 bases fitting TRBD2. This CDR3 contains 15 residues. The junction had 9 bases not matched to a gene; V was cut back by 5 bases and J by 5 bases. Here the CDR3 reads CASSPLAGRRETQYF. The CDR3 DNA reads TGTGCCAGCAGTCCACTAGCGGGCCGGCGGGAGACCCAGTACTTC.

The genes are TRBV20-1 and TRBJ2-7; 11 bases match TRBD2. Germline CDR1 is DFQATT and CDR2 is SNEGSKA (reference sequence). The CDR3 is made up of 14 amino acids. J was trimmed by 3 bases and V by 6 bases; bases with no gene match: 7. CDR3 bases: TGCAGTGCCGGTACTAGCGGGGGATTCTACGAGCAGTACTTC. This translates into CSAGTSGGFYEQYF.

The chain joins TRBV12-3 or TRBV12-4 to TRBJ1-4; D is possibly TRBD1 (5 bases). The CDR3 extends over 16 amino acids. Trimming took 5 bases from V and 2 from J, leaving 15 bases between them. The CDR3 nucleotides are TGTGCCAGCAGTCCCGGTAAGGGACGTACTAATGAAAAACTGTTTTTT. Its protein product is CASSPGKGRTNEKLFF.

This clonotype turned up a few times. The V and J genes are TRBV6-5 and TRBJ2-1; TRBD1 matches 8 bases. This CDR3 spans 15 amino acids. The germline V gene has CDR1 MNHEY and CDR2 SVGAGI. After removal of 4 bases from V and 3 bases from J, the junction contained 5 bases not matched to a gene. CDR3 sequence reads: CASSFNRGYYNEQFF. CDR3 in DNA: TGTGCCAGCAGTTTTAACAGGGGGTACTACAATGAGCAGTTCTTC.

The chain links TRBV4-1 to TRBJ2-7; perhaps TRBD2 as D (6 bases). There are 17 residues in the CDR3. In germline, CDR1 is MGHRA, CDR2 YSYEKL. Trimming took 0 bases from V and 0 from J, leaving 15 bases between them. Here the CDR3 reads CASSQEGSPGSSYEQYF. CDR3 DNA: TGCGCCAGCAGCCAAGAAGGCTCCCCCGGGAGCTCCTACGAGCAGTACTTC.

The V call is TRBV11-3, the J call TRBJ2-7; D perhaps matches TRBD1 (5 bases). The germline gives CDR1 SGHNT, CDR2 YENEEA. Trimming shortened V by 0 bases and J by 3 bases, and 12 bases separated the two germline ends. This CDR3 region has 15 residues. The CDR3 coding sequence is TGTGCCAGCAGCTTAGAAGGGGCCAGAAGCTACGAGCAGTACTTC. Residues: CASSLEGARSYEQYF. The whole variable domain, filled in from reference TRBV11-3 and TRBJ2-7, reads EAGVVQSPRYKIIEKKQPVAFWCNPISGHNTLYWYLQNLGQGPELLIRYENEEAVDDSQLPKDRFSAERLKGVDSTLKIQPAELGDSAVYLCASSLEGARSYEQYFGPGTRLTVT.

The genes are TRBV9 and TRBJ1-2, with a possible D match to TRBD1 (6 bases). Germline assignment: CDR1 SGDLS and CDR2 YYNGEE. This CDR3 is built from 17 residues. Trimming cost V 5 bases and J 0 bases, with 20 bases left between them. CDR3 sequence: CASRDNRVGSSNYGYTF. For the CDR3, the DNA is TGTGCCAGCAGGGACAACAGGGTCGGGTCTTCTAACTATGGCTACACCTTC. Complete variable domain (other parts from reference TRBV9 and TRBJ1-2): DSGVTQTPKHLITATGQRVTLRCSPRSGDLSVYWYQQSLDQGLQFLIQYYNGEERAKGNILERFSAQQFPDLHSELNLSSLELGDSALYFCASRDNRVGSSNYGYTFGSGTRLTVV.

The chain links TRBV25-1 to TRBJ2-1; no firm D call. V dropped 6 bases and J dropped 1 base, with 10 bases sitting between them. There are 14 residues in the CDR3. Germline CDR1 is MGHDK and CDR2 is SYGVNS. CDR3 sequence: CASRDGLSYNEQFF. DNA of the CDR3: TGTGCCAGCAGGGACGGTTTGTCCTACAATGAGCAGTTCTTC.

This chain uses TRBV6-4 with TRBJ2-3; possible D gene TRBD1, 5 bases. Trimming removed 0 bases at V and 4 bases at J, with 14 bases between. Germline loops: CDR1 MRHNA, CDR2 SNTAGT. CDR3 length equals 16 residues. CDR3 sequence: CASSDSAGSTADTQYF. CDR3 DNA: TGTGCCAGCAGTGACTCAGCAGGGTCAACAGCAGATACGCAGTATTTT.

This clonotype was seen a handful of times. V and J are TRBV20-1 and TRBJ2-7, with 14 nucleotides matching TRBD2. The CDR3 loop spans 16 amino acids. Germline V gene sequence: CDR1 DFQATT, CDR2 SNEGSKA (reference sequence). V trimming: 6 bases; J trimming: 2 bases; junction bases outside the gene matches: 9. CDR3 residues: CSAGTSGSPRPYEQYF. The CDR3 coding sequence is TGCAGTGCAGGGACTAGCGGGAGCCCCCGTCCCTACGAGCAGTACTTC.

For the CDR3, the DNA is TGCAGCGCCAACATAGCCTACGAGCAGTACTTC. It translates to CSANIAYEQYF. This chain links TRBV29-1 with TRBJ2-7; unclear D gene. The V end was cut by 7 bases, the J end by 2 bases, with 9 bases between. There are 11 residues in the CDR3. Germline loops: CDR1 SQVTM, CDR2 ANQGSEA.